This T cell receptor beta chain originates from a study of radiation and T cells in renal cell carcinoma. The repertoire was sequenced with immunoSEQ multiplex PCR; TCRdb's copy has only in-frame clones and lacks some. The repertoire has thousands of clones, about 64% of them found once; the top ten carry about 29%. There are 17 residues in the CDR3. Germline-derived CDR1 and CDR2 are SGDLS and YYNGEE. The germline V and J ends were trimmed by 0 bases and 4 bases, with 20 bases remaining between them. A word on this clone: Its antigen remains unidentified.

Study-wide points: Compared with controls, irradiated tumors showed greater TCR clonality.

Indicated treatment: treatment-naive control, cytoreductive nephrectomy. Sequenced control tumors were from about a dozen males and a few females, median age roughly 50. The sequence was collected from a human donor with renal cell carcinoma. Sequenced here: tumor tissue, sampled from a patient whose treatment was nephrectomy without radiotherapy. The chain has TRBV9 and TRBJ2-7, with D possibly matching TRBD2 (5 bases). The CDR3 here is CASSVESAGVGLYEQYF. As DNA, the CDR3 is TGTGCCAGCAGCGTAGAGTCAGCAGGCGTCGGACTTTACGAGCAGTACTTC.